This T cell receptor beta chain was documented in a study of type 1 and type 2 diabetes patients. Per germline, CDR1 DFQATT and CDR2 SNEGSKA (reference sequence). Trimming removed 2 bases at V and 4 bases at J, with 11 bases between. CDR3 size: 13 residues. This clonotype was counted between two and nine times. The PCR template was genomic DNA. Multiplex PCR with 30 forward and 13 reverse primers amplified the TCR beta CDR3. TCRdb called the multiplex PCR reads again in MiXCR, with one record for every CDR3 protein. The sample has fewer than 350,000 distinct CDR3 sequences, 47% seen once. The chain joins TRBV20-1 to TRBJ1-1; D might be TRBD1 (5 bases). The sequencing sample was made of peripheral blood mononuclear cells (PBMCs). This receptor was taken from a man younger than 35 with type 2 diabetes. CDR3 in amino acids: CSARSGLGTEAFF. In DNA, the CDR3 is TGCAGTGCTAGATCAGGGTTGGGCACTGAAGCTTTCTTT.